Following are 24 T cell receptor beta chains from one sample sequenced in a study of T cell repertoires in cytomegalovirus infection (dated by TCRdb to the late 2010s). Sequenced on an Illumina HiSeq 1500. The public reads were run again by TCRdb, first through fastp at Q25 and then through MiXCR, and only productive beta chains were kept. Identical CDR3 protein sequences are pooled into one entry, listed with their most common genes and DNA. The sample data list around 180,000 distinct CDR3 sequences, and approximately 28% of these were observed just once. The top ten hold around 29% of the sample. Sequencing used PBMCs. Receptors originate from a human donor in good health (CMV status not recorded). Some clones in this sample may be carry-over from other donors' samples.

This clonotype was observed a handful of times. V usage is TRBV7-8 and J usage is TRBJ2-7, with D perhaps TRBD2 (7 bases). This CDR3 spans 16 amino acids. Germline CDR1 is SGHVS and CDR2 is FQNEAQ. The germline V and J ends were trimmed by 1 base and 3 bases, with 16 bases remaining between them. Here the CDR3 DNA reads TGTGCCAGCAGCTTAGGGTCGGGGGGCCTCCTCTACGAGCAGTACTTC. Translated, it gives CASSLGSGGLLYEQYF.

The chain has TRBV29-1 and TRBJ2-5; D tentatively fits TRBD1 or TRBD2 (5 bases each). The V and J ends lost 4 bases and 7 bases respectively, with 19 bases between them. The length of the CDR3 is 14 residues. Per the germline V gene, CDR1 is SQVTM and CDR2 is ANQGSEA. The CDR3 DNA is TGCAGCGTTGCTTTCAGGGTGGCTGAGGGGACCCAGTACTTC. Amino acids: CSVAFRVAEGTQYF.

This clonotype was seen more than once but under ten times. CDR3 nucleotide sequence: TGTGCCAGCAGCCAAGGACCCGGGGGGTCGGCCCAGCATTTT. This encodes CASSQGPGGSAQHF. The chain links TRBV12-3 or TRBV12-4 to TRBJ1-5, with a tentative D call TRBD1 (5 bases). Trimming left V 6 bases short and J 11 bases short, with 20 bases between. CDR3 length: 14 residues.

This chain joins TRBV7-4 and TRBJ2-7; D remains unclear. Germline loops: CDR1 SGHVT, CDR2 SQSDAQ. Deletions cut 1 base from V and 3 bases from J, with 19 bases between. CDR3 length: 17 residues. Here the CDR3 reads CASSLDSTLTLDYEQYF. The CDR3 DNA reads TGTGCCAGCAGCTTAGATTCGACACTGACTTTGGACTACGAGCAGTACTTC.

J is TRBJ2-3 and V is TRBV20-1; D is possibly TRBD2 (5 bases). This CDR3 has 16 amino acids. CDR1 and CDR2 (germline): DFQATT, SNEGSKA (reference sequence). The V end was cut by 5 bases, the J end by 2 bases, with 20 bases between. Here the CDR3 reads CSALKLGLPSTDTQYF. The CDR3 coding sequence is TGCAGTGCTTTAAAATTAGGACTCCCTTCCACAGATACGCAGTATTTT.

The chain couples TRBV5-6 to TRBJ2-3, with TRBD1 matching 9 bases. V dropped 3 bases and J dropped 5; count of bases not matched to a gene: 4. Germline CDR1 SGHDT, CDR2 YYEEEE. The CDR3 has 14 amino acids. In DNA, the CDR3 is TGTGCCAGCAGCTCCCGGGACAGGGAAGATACGCAGTATTTT. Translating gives CASSSRDREDTQYF.

Written as DNA, the CDR3 is TGTGCCAGCAGTTTAGGCCGAAGAGGCTACACCTTC. Translating it yields CASSLGRRGYTF. The chain couples TRBV12-3 or TRBV12-4 to TRBJ1-2, with unresolved D. The CDR3 runs to 12 residues. V was pared by 1 base and J by 8 bases, with 8 bases between.

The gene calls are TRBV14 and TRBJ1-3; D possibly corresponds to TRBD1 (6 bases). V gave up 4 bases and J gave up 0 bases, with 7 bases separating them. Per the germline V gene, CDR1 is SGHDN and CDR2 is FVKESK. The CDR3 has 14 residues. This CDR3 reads CASSRDISGNTIYF. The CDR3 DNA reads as TGTGCCAGCAGCCGGGACATCTCTGGAAACACCATATATTTT.

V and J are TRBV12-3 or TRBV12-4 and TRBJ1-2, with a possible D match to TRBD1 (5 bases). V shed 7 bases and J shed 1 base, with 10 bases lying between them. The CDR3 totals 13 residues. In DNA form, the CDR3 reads TGTGCCAGCACCGGGGGGGATAACTATGGCTACACCTTC. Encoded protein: CASTGGDNYGYTF.

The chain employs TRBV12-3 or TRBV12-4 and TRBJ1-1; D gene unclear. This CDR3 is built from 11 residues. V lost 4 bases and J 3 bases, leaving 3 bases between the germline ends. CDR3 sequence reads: CASSWDTEAFF. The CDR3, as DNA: TGTGCCAGCAGTTGGGACACTGAAGCTTTCTTT.

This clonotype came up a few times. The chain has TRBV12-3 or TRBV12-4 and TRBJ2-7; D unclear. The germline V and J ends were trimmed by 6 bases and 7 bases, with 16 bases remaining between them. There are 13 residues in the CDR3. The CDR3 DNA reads TGTGCCAGCAGAACGGGTCCCCGGAGAGAGCAGTACTTC. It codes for CASRTGPRREQYF.

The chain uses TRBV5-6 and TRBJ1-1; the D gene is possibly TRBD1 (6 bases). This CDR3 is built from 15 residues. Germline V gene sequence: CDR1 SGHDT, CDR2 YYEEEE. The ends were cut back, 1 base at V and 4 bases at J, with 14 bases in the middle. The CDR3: CASSLNDDRRTEAFF. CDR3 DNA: TGTGCCAGCAGCTTGAACGACGACAGGCGCACTGAAGCTTTCTTT.

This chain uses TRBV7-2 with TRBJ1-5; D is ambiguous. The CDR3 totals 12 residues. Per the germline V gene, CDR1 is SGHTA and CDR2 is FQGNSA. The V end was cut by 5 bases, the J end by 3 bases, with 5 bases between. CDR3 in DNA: TGTGCCAGCAGCCCCTCCAATCAGCCCCAGCATTTT. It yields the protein CASSPSNQPQHF.

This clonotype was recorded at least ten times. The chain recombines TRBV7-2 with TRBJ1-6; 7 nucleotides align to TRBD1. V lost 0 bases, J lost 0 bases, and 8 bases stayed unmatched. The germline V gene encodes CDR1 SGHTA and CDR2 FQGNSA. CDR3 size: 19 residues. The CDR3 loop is CASSLAVRTGSSYNSPLHF. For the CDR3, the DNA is TGTGCCAGCAGCTTAGCGGTTCGGACAGGATCCTCCTATAATTCACCCCTCCACTTT.

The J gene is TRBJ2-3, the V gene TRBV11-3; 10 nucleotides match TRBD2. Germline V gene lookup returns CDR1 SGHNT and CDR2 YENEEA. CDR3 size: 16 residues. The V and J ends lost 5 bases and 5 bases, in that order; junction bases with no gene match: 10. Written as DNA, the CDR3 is TGTGCCAGCAGCGTCGGACTAGCGGCTTTGGAAGATACGCAGTATTTT. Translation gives CASSVGLAALEDTQYF.

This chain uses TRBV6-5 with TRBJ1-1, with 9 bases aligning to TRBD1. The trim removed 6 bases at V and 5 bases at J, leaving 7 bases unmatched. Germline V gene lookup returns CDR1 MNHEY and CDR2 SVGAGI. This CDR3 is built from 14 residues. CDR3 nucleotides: TGTGCCAGCAGCCCCGACAGGGGGTGGACTGAAGCTTTCTTT. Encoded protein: CASSPDRGWTEAFF.

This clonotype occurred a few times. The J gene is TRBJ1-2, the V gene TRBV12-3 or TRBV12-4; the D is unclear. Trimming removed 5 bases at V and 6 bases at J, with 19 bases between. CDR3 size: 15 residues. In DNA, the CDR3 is TGTGCCAGCAGTGTCGGGAGCAACGGATGGGATGGCTACACCTTC. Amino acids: CASSVGSNGWDGYTF.

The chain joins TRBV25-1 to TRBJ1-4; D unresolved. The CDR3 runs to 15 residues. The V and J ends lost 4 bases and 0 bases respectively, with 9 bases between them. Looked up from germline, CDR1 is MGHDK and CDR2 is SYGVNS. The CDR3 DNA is TGTGCCAGCAGTGGACGAACTGCAACTAATGAAAAACTGTTTTTT. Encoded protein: CASSGRTATNEKLFF.

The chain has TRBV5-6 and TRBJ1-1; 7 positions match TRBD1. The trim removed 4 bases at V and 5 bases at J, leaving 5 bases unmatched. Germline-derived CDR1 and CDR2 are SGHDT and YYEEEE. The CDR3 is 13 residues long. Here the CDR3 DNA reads TGTGCCAGCAGCCACGACAGGGAGACTGAAGCTTTCTTT. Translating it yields CASSHDRETEAFF. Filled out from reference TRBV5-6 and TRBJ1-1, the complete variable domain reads DAGVTQSPTHLIKTRGQQVTLRCSPKSGHDTVSWYQQALGQGPQFIFQYYEEEERQRGNFPDRFSGHQFPNYSSELNVNALLLGDSALYLCASSHDRETEAFFGQGTRLTVV.

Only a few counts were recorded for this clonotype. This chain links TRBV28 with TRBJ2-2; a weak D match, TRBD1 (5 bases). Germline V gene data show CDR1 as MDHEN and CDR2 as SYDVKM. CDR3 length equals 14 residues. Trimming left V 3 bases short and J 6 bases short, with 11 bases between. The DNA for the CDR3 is TGTGCCAGCAGTTTTCCAGGGTCCGCCGGGGAGCTGTTTTTT. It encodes CASSFPGSAGELFF.

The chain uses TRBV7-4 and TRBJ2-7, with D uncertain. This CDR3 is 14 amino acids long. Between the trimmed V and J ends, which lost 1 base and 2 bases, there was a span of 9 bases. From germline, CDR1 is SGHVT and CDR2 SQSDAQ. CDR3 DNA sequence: TGTGCCAGCAGCTTAGACACAAGGACCTACGAGCAGTACTTC. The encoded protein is CASSLDTRTYEQYF.

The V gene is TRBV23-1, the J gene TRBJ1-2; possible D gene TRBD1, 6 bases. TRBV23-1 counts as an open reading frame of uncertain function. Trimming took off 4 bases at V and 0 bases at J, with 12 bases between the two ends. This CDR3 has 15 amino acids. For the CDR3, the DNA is TGCGCCAGCAGTCCAGGACAGAGAGCTAACTATGGCTACACCTTC. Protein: CASSPGQRANYGYTF.

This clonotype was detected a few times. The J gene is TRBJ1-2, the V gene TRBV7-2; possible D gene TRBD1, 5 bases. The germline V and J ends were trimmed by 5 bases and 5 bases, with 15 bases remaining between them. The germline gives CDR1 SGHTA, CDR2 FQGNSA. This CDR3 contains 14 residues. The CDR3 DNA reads TGTGCCAGCAGCCACCGGGACCGGGGATATGGCTACACCTTC. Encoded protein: CASSHRDRGYGYTF.

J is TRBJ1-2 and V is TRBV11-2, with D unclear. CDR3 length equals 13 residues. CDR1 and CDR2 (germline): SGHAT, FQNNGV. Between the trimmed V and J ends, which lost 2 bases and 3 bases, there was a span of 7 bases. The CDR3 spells CASSLMRDYGYTF. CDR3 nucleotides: TGTGCCAGCAGCTTAATGCGGGACTATGGCTACACCTTC. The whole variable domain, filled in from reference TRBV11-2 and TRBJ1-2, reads EAGVAQSPRYKIIEKRQSVAFWCNPISGHATLYWYQQILGQGPKLLIQFQNNGVVDDSQLPKDRFSAERLKGVDSTLKIQPAKLEDSAVYLCASSLMRDYGYTFGSGTRLTVV.